Listed here is a single TCR beta chain. Unmatched junction bases numbered 5, after V lost 0 bases and J lost 5 bases. Germline assignment: CDR1 ENHRY and CDR2 SYGVKD. This CDR3 contains 15 residues. These data come from a study of blood T cell repertoires in COVID-19. Study context: The United States, Italy and Spain were the sources of the acute and convalescent COVID-19 samples.

Original data processing: Counts of nucleated cells, estimated from reference gene primer amplification, were obtained. Clones were sequenced by immunoSEQ multiplex PCR, and TCRdb holds only the in-frame ones, with some missing. V and J calls and clone size are as listed in that table; D and trimming were resolved from the DNA. The profile covers tens of thousands of clones, with approximately 90% appearing a single time and 4.8% taken by the ten largest. This chain links TRBV10-3 with TRBJ2-3; 7 bases agree with TRBD2. This TCR came from a human donor in a cohort sampled during active COVID-19. The sample comprised peripheral blood. CDR3 loop: CAISESAGTGDTQYF. The CDR3 bases are TGTGCCATCAGTGAGTCAGCGGGAACAGGAGATACGCAGTATTTT.